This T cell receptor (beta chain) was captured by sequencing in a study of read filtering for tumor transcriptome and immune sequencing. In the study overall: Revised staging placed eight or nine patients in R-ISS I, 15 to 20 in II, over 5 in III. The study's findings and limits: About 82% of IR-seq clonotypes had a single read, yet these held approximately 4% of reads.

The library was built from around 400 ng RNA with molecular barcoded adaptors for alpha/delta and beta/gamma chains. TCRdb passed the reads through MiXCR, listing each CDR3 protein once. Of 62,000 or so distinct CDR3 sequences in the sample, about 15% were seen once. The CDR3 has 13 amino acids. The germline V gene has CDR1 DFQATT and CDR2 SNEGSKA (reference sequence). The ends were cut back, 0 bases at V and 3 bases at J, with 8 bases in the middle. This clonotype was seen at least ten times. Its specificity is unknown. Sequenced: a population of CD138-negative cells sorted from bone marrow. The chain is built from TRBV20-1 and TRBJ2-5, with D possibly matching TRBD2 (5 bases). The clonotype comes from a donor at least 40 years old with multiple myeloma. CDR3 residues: CSARDGEKETQYF. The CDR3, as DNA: TGCAGTGCTAGAGATGGGGAGAAAGAGACCCAGTACTTC.